Below, 21 T cell receptor beta chains from the same sample are listed, as sequenced in a study of high-grade serous ovarian cancer treatment subgroups. Tumor tissue was taken before any definitive surgery or chemotherapy was given. Here immunoSEQ multiplex PCR was the method, and the copy in TCRdb shows in-frame clones only, minus some. The data show around 9,000 clones, 80% to 90% seen once. Source material: tumor tissue. These receptors all come from a human donor with high-grade serous ovarian cancer.

The V and J genes are TRBV4-2 and TRBJ2-7, with D maybe TRBD2 (5 bases). V lost 1 base, J lost 2 bases, and 21 bases lay in between. Germline V lookup: CDR1 LGHNA, CDR2 YNFKEQ. There are 18 residues in the CDR3. CDR3 region: CASSQGQASPDLPYEQYF. In DNA, the CDR3 is TGTGCCAGCAGCCAAGGTCAAGCTAGCCCCGACCTCCCCTACGAGCAGTACTTC.

The chain links TRBV5-1 to TRBJ2-7, with 11 bases aligning to TRBD2. Germline assignment: CDR1 SGHRS and CDR2 YFSETQ. The J segment lost 4 bases and the V segment lost 4 bases, leaving 4 bases of the junction unmatched. CDR3 size: 14 residues. The DNA of the CDR3 is TGCGCCAGCAGCACTGGGACTAGCGGTTACGAGCAGTACTTC. Translating gives CASSTGTSGYEQYF.

The CDR3 region has the DNA TGTGCCAGCAGCGTAGGTCCAGGTCCGAACACCGGGGAGCTGTTTTTT. Translation: CASSVGPGPNTGELFF. V and J are TRBV9 and TRBJ2-2; D unclear. Germline-derived CDR1 and CDR2 are SGDLS and YYNGEE. V shed 0 bases and J shed 0 bases, with 9 bases lying between them. This CDR3 is 16 amino acids long. The full variable domain, in which reference TRBV9 and TRBJ2-2 provide the parts outside the CDR3, is DSGVTQTPKHLITATGQRVTLRCSPRSGDLSVYWYQQSLDQGLQFLIQYYNGEERAKGNILERFSAQQFPDLHSELNLSSLELGDSALYFCASSVGPGPNTGELFFGEGSRLTVL.

The chain links TRBV9 to TRBJ2-1; possible D gene TRBD1, 6 bases. With 4 bases removed from V and 2 bases from J, the gap between germline ends came to 10 bases. Per the germline V gene, CDR1 is SGDLS and CDR2 is YYNGEE. The CDR3 is 14 residues long. CDR3 in amino acids: CASSLGTTYNEQFF. In DNA form, the CDR3 reads TGTGCCAGCAGCCTAGGGACAACCTACAATGAGCAGTTCTTC.

The chain has TRBV20-1 and TRBJ2-7, with D uncertain. Trimming took 3 bases from V and 2 from J, leaving 2 bases between them. CDR3 length: 10 residues. CDR1 is DFQATT and CDR2 is SNEGSKA in the germline V gene (reference sequence). The CDR3 loop reads CSARTYEQYF. DNA for the CDR3: TGCAGTGCTAGGACCTACGAGCAGTACTTC.

The gene calls are TRBV10-3 and TRBJ2-7; TRBD2 matches at 8 bases. Losses at the gene ends were 1 base for V and 2 bases for J; bases not matched to a gene: 4. The CDR3 extends over 15 amino acids. Per the germline V gene, CDR1 is ENHRY and CDR2 is SYGVKD. DNA for the CDR3: TGTGCCATCAGTGAGTTTACTAGCGGTACCTACGAGCAGTACTTC. Its protein product is CAISEFTSGTYEQYF.

The chain has TRBV7-2 and TRBJ2-5, with 7 bases aligning to TRBD2. Per germline, CDR1 SGHTA and CDR2 FQGNSA. The length of the CDR3 is 12 residues. Trimming took 5 bases from V and 7 from J; bases not matched to a gene: 4. The DNA for the CDR3 is TGTGCCAGCAGCCCAAGGGAGGGGACCCAGTACTTC. This gives the protein CASSPREGTQYF.

This chain uses TRBV27 with TRBJ2-3; perhaps TRBD2 as D (5 bases). V shed 3 bases and J shed 0 bases, with 22 bases lying between them. The CDR3 covers 19 residues. From germline, CDR1 is MNHEY and CDR2 SMNVEV (reference sequence). In nucleotides, the CDR3 is TGTGCCAGCAGTTTGACGGCGTCTAGCAGAAGCCCTAGCACAGATACGCAGTATTTT. It specifies CASSLTASSRSPSTDTQYF.

The chain links TRBV2 to TRBJ2-5; 7 bases agree with TRBD2. The J call may be mistaken, given a closer DNA end match to TRBJ2-7. This CDR3 has 14 residues. Germline assignment: CDR1 SNHLY and CDR2 FYNNEI. CDR3 nucleotide sequence: TGTGCCATAGACAGCCGGGACTATCTCTACGAGCAGTACTTC. Protein product: CAIDSRDYLYEQYF.

The V and J genes are TRBV10-1 and TRBJ2-6; D ambiguous. The CDR3 spans 14 residues. Germline V gives CDR1 WNHNN, CDR2 SYGVQD (reference sequence). Trimming removed 2 bases from V and 1 base from J, with 3 bases in between. CDR3 residues: CASSEGSGANVLTF. The CDR3 nucleotides are TGCGCCAGCAGTGAGGGGTCTGGGGCCAACGTCCTGACTTTC.

The V call is TRBV6-4, the J call TRBJ2-3; 8 bases agree with TRBD2. Trimming at V came to 0 bases and at J to 6 bases, leaving 11 bases not matched to a gene. CDR1 and CDR2 (germline): MRHNA, SNTAGT. There are 17 residues in the CDR3. CDR3 bases: TGTGCCAGCAGTGACTCGTCTAGCGGGTCCCCTTCTGATACGCAGTATTTT. This encodes CASSDSSSGSPSDTQYF.

The chain employs TRBV27 and TRBJ2-7; 7 nucleotides align to TRBD1. V dropped 3 bases and J dropped 1; count of bases not matched to a gene: 9. Germline V lookup: CDR1 MNHEY, CDR2 SMNVEV (reference sequence). The CDR3 has 16 amino acids. Written as DNA, the CDR3 is TGTGCCAGCAGTTTGGATCAACAGGGGAAATCCTACGAGCAGTACTTC. It yields the protein CASSLDQQGKSYEQYF.

The chain employs TRBV5-5 and TRBJ1-2; D is uncertain. The CDR3 extends over 12 amino acids. V lost 0 bases to trimming and J lost 5 bases, with 5 bases between them. The germline V gene encodes CDR1 SGHKS and CDR2 YYEKEE (reference sequence). CDR3 sequence: CASSLGQYGYTF. CDR3 bases: TGTGCCAGCAGCTTGGGGCAGTATGGCTACACCTTC.

A word on this clone: The CDR3 end shows no conserved phenylalanine or tryptophan, and so a read error is likely. The chain combines TRBV15 with TRBJ2-7; D may match TRBD1 or TRBD2 (5 bases each). Trimming took 0 bases from V and 9 from J, leaving 15 bases between them. Germline V CDR1 and CDR2: LNHNV, YYDKDF (reference sequence). The CDR3 sequence is 14 residues long. DNA of the CDR3: TGTGCCACCAGCAGAGACCGCGGGTTGGGGGTGCAGTACCTC. This translates into CATSRDRGLGVQYL.

V is TRBV10-1 and J is TRBJ2-1; TRBD2 is a possible D gene (7 bases). Per the germline V gene, CDR1 is WNHNN and CDR2 is SYGVQD (reference sequence). The CDR3 length is 15 residues. Trimming took 2 bases from V and 8 from J, leaving 16 bases between them. The CDR3 DNA reads TGCGCCAGCAGTGAGACGGGGGGCCTAAGGGATGAGCAGTTCTTC. Translated: CASSETGGLRDEQFF.

A single count supports this clone. The chain carries TRBV30 and TRBJ2-5; 7 bases map to TRBD1. The CDR3 covers 13 residues. Unmatched junction bases numbered 11, after V lost 3 bases and J lost 10 bases. Looked up from germline, CDR1 is GTSNPN and CDR2 is SVGIG (reference sequence). CDR3 DNA: TGTGCCTGGAGCGGGGACAGAGAGGGGGTCCAGTACTTC. Amino acids: CAWSGDREGVQYF.

The sample holds one count of this clone. The chain couples TRBV5-4 to TRBJ1-1, with 9 bases fitting TRBD1. This CDR3 is 15 amino acids long. V gave up 0 bases and J gave up 4 bases; unmatched junction bases: 4. Germline loops: CDR1 SGHNT, CDR2 YYREEE (reference sequence). CDR3 loop: CASSLDPGQGTEAFF. The CDR3 region has the DNA TGTGCCAGCAGCTTGGATCCGGGACAGGGCACTGAAGCTTTCTTT.

This chain uses TRBV7-8 with TRBJ2-7; D gene uncertain. The CDR3 covers 14 residues. Germline V gene lookup returns CDR1 SGHVS and CDR2 FQNEAQ. Trimming took 5 bases from V and 0 from J, leaving 11 bases between them. CDR3 nucleotides: TGTGCCAGCAGCCCGCGGCAGGCCTCCTACGAGCAGTACTTC. It specifies CASSPRQASYEQYF. Complete variable domain (other parts from reference TRBV7-8 and TRBJ2-7): GAGVSQSPRYKVAKRGQDVALRCDPISGHVSLFWYQQALGQGPEFLTYFQNEAQLDKSGLPSDRFFAERPEGSVSTLKIQRTQQEDSAVYLCASSPRQASYEQYFGPGTRLTVT.

V usage is TRBV6-6 and J usage is TRBJ2-3; 10 bases match TRBD1. V dropped 5 bases and J dropped 7; count of bases not matched to a gene: 6. Germline lookup yields CDR1 MNHNY and CDR2 SVGAGI (reference sequence). The CDR3 is made up of 14 amino acids. The CDR3 spells CASSPGTGVNTQYF. The CDR3 region has the DNA TGTGCCAGCAGTCCCGGGACAGGGGTCAATACGCAGTATTTT.

This chain uses TRBV18 with TRBJ2-3; no clear D. V gave up 2 bases and J gave up 3 bases, with 12 bases separating them. This CDR3 comprises 15 residues. Germline V gene data show CDR1 as KGHSH and CDR2 as LQKENI. DNA of the CDR3: TGTGCCAGCTCACCAGAAGGGATCTGGACAGATACGCAGTATTTT. Translated, it gives CASSPEGIWTDTQYF. Full variable domain (missing parts from reference TRBV18 and TRBJ2-3): NAGVMQNPRHLVRRRGQEARLRCSPMKGHSHVYWYRQLPEEGLKFMVYLQKENIIDESGMPKERFSAEFPKEGPSILRIQQVVRGDSAAYFCASSPEGIWTDTQYFGPGTRLTVL.

J is TRBJ1-1 and V is TRBV19, with TRBD1 identical over 8 bases. The J segment lost 4 bases and the V segment lost 3 bases, leaving 1 base of the junction unmatched. The CDR3 is 13 amino acids. The germline CDR1 and CDR2 sequences are LNHDA and SQIVND (reference sequence). The CDR3 sequence is CASSIQGATEAFF. CDR3 DNA: TGTGCCAGTAGTATCCAGGGGGCCACTGAAGCTTTCTTT.